The subject of this entry is one TCR beta chain. Antigen: not known. The source of the sample is a study of Tregs in tolerant kidney transplant recipients. Overall study results and limits: Tregs expanded with activated donor B cells seemed most donor-specific. Findings come from small patient numbers and require larger validation. This study did not directly address biological reproducibility.

CD4+CD25+CD127- Tregs, CD4+CD25- non-Tregs, CD4 and CD8 cells were sorted. V lost 5 bases to trimming and J lost 5 bases; unmatched junction nucleotides: 6. The CDR3 sequence is 16 residues long. Germline CDR1 is SGHAT and CDR2 is FQNNGV. Method: immunoSEQ multiplex PCR; TCRdb's copy keeps in-frame clones and lacks some. In the table there are about 240,000 clones, roughly four fifths of which are singletons. The gene calls are TRBV11-2 and TRBJ2-7, with 16 nucleotides matching TRBD2. Sequenced sample: CD4+ T cells from blood. This clonotype was sampled from a human donor in good health. The CDR3 DNA reads as TGTGCCAGCAGCAGGGGACTAGCGGGAGGGCCCCACGAGCAGTACTTC. Its protein is CASSRGLAGGPHEQYF.